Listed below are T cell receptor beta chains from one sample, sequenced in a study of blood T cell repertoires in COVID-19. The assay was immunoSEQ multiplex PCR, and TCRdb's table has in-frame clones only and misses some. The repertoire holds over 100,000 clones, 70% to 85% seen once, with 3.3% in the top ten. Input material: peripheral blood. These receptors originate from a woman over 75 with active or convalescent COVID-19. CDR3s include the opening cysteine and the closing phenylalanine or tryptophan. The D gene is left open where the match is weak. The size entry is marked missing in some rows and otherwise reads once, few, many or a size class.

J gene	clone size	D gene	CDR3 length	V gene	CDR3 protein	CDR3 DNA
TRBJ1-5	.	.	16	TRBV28	CASSLLGGAINQPQHF	TGTGCCAGCAGTTTATTGGGCGGGGCCATCAATCAGCCCCAGCATTTT
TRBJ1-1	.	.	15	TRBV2	CASSAEQVLNTEAFF	TGTGCCAGCAGTGCCGAACAGGTCCTGAACACTGAAGCTTTCTTT
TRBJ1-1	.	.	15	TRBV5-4	CASSPPRAGNTEAFF	TGTGCCAGCAGCCCGCCCAGAGCAGGGAACACTGAAGCTTTCTTT
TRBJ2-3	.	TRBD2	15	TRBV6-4	CASSDGTSGADTQYF	TGTGCCAGCAGTGACGGGACTAGCGGGGCCGATACGCAGTATTTT
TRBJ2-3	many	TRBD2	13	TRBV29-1	CSVTSTLWDTQYF	TGCAGCGTGACTAGCACTCTTTGGGATACGCAGTATTTT
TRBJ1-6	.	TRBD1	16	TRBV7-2	CASSLLYGTGRSPLHF	TGTGCCAGCAGCCTCCTCTATGGGACAGGGAGATCACCCCTCCACTTT
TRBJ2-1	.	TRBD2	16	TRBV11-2	CASSLSAGDPHNEQFF	TGTGCCAGCAGCTTGTCTGCGGGAGATCCCCACAATGAGCAGTTCTTC
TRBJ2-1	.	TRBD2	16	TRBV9	CASSLLPLAETNEQFF	TGTGCCAGCAGCCTCCTCCCCCTAGCGGAGACGAATGAGCAGTTCTTC
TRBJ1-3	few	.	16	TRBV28	CATSTGGRSPGNTIYF	TGTGCCACCTCGACCGGGGGGAGATCACCTGGAAACACCATATATTTT
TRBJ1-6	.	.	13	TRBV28	CASRLPGDSPLHF	TGTGCCAGCAGACTCCCAGGGGATTCACCCCTCCACTTT
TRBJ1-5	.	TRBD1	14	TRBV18	CASSGQGSNQPQHF	TGTGCCAGCTCGGGACAGGGTAGCAATCAGCCCCAGCATTTT
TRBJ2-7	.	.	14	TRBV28	CASSSRRESYEQYF	TGTGCCAGCAGTTCCCGCCGGGAGTCCTACGAGCAGTACTTC
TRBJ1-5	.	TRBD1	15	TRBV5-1	CASSPQGGANQPQHF	TGCGCCAGCAGCCCCCAAGGGGGCGCGAATCAGCCCCAGCATTTT
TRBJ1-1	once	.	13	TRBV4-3	CASSQDWWTEAFF	TGCGCCAGCAGCCAAGATTGGTGGACAGAAGCTTTCTTT
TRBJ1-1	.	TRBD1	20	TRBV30	CAWSVEYRGNMRMVDTEAFF	TGTGCCTGGAGTGTAGAGTACAGGGGGAATATGAGGATGGTGGACACTGAAGCTTTCTTT
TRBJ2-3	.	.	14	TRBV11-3	CASSSGLRTDTQYF	TGTGCCAGCAGCAGCGGACTACGCACAGATACGCAGTATTTT
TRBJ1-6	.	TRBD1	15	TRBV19	CASSGQVSYNSPLHF	TGTGCCAGTAGTGGACAGGTCTCCTATAATTCACCCCTCCACTTT
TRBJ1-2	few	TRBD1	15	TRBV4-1	CASSPRQGASYGYTF	TGCGCCAGCAGCCCTAGACAGGGGGCCTCGTATGGCTACACCTTC
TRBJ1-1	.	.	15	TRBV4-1	CASSQHRVSDTEAFF	TGCGCCAGCAGCCAGCACAGGGTGTCGGACACTGAAGCTTTCTTT
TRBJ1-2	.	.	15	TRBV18	CASSPPTGSNYGYTF	TGTGCCAGCTCACCACCGACAGGTTCTAACTATGGCTACACCTTC
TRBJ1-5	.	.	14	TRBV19	CASRSRHGNQPQHF	TGTGCCAGTAGATCGCGACATGGCAATCAGCCCCAGCATTTT
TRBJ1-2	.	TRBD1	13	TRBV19	CASSNRGRGGYTF	TGTGCCAGTAGTAACAGGGGGAGAGGGGGCTACACCTTC
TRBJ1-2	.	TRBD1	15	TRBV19	CASHNRGQANYGYTF	TGTGCCAGTCACAACAGGGGACAGGCTAACTATGGCTACACCTTC
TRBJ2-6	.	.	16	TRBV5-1	CASRGTFRSGANVLTF	TGCGCCAGTCGTGGGACTTTCCGGTCCGGGGCCAACGTCCTGACTTTC
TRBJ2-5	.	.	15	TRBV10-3	CAISESEGYQETQYF	TGTGCCATCAGTGAGTCAGAGGGATACCAAGAGACCCAGTACTTC
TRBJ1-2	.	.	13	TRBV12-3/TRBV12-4	CASSFGQEDGYTF	TGTGCCAGCAGTTTTGGTCAGGAGGATGGCTACACCTTC
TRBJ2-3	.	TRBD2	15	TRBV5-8	CASSLLAGKGDTQYF	TGTGCCAGCAGCTTACTAGCGGGAAAAGGAGATACGCAGTATTTT
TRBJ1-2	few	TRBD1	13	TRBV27	CASASGQAYGYTF	TGTGCCAGCGCATCGGGACAGGCCTATGGCTACACCTTC
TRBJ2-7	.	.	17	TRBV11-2	CASSRMPSAAVGYEQYF	TGTGCCAGCAGCCGCATGCCTAGCGCGGCGGTAGGCTACGAGCAGTACTTC
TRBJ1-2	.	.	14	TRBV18	CASSPSTGNYGYTF	TGTGCCAGCTCACCCTCCACAGGGAACTATGGCTACACCTTC
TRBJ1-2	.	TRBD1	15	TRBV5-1	CASSPTGTGPQGYTF	TGCGCCAGCAGCCCTACCGGGACAGGGCCGCAGGGCTACACCTTC
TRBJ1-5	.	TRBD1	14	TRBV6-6	CASSQGQGGQPQHF	TGTGCCAGCAGCCAAGGACAGGGGGGTCAGCCCCAGCATTTT
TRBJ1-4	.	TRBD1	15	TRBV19	CASSTSNRGGEKLFF	TGTGCCAGTAGTACGTCAAACAGGGGTGGCGAAAAACTGTTTTTT
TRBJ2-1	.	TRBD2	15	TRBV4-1	CASNAPGLGGNEQFF	TGCGCCAGCAACGCACCGGGACTAGGGGGGAATGAGCAGTTCTTC
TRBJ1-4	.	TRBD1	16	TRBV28	CASSLYKGAFNEKLFF	TGTGCCAGCAGTTTATACAAGGGGGCTTTCAATGAAAAACTGTTTTTT
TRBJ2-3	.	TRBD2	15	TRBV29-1	CSGQTSGGNTDTQYF	TGCAGCGGGCAGACTAGCGGGGGAAACACAGATACGCAGTATTTT
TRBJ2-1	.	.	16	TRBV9	CASSVEGGTFGNEQFF	TGTGCCAGCAGCGTAGAGGGGGGGACCTTTGGAAATGAGCAGTTCTTC
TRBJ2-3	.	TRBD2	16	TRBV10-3	CAISSTGGSGRDTQYF	TGTGCCATCAGCAGCACGGGAGGGAGCGGGAGGGATACGCAGTATTTT
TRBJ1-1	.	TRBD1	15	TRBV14	CASSQGTGSITEAFF	TGTGCCAGCAGCCAGGGGACAGGGTCGATCACTGAAGCTTTCTTT
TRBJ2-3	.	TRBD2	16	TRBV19	CASSKLAGGTTDTQYF	TGTGCCAGTAGTAAGCTAGCGGGAGGGACCACAGATACGCAGTATTTT
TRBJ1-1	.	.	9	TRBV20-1	CSAQGYAFF	TGCAGTGCTCAGGGCTACGCTTTCTTT
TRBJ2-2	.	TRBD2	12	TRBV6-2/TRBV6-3	CASSTSVGELFF	TGTGCCAGCAGTACTAGCGTCGGGGAGCTGTTTTTT
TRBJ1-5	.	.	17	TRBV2	CASSEFLGHKGNQPQHF	TGTGCCAGCAGTGAGTTTTTGGGACACAAGGGAAATCAGCCCCAGCATTTT
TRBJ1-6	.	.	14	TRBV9	CASSAMDRNSPLHF	TGTGCCAGCAGCGCAATGGACAGAAATTCACCCCTCCACTTT
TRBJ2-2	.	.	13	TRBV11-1	CASSLVNTGELFF	TGTGCCAGCAGCTTAGTAAACACCGGGGAGCTGTTTTTT
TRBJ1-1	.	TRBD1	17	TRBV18	CASSPPGTGSMNTEAFF	TGTGCCAGCTCACCACCTGGGACAGGGTCAATGAACACTGAAGCTTTCTTT
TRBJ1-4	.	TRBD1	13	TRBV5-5	CASSLGGGEKLFF	TGTGCCAGCAGCTTGGGAGGGGGCGAAAAACTGTTTTTT
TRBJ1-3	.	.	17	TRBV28	CASSFLFSGYSGNTIYF	TGTGCCAGCAGTTTTCTCTTTTCAGGCTACTCTGGAAACACCATATATTTT
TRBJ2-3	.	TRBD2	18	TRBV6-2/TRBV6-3	CASSYEPAGGLRADTQYF	TGTGCCAGCAGTTACGAACCCGCGGGAGGATTGAGAGCAGATACGCAGTATTTT
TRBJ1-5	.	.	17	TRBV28	CASSTLQTVHSNQPQHF	TGTGCCAGCAGTACGTTACAGACAGTTCATAGCAATCAGCCCCAGCATTTT
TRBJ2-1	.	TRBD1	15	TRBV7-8	CASSLYRGNANEQFF	TGTGCCAGCAGCTTATACAGGGGAAATGCGAATGAGCAGTTCTTC
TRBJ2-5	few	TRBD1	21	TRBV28	CASSLLPLPLPGQGYQETQYF	TGTGCCAGCAGTTTACTCCCTTTACCGCTCCCGGGACAGGGGTACCAAGAGACCCAGTACTTC
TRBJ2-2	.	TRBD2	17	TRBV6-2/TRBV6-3	CASSRLAGGPNTGELFF	TGTGCCAGCAGCCGACTAGCGGGAGGGCCCAACACCGGGGAGCTGTTTTTT